This T cell receptor (beta chain) was documented in a study of blood T cells in healthy people across ages. Study results and caveats: Naive T cell percentage showed a strong correlation with TCR beta diversity.

A remark on this clonotype: What it binds is unknown.

Through a sample-barcoded 5' primer and a J-beta primer mix, a second PCR was run for roughly 6 to 12 cycles. A template-switch adaptor containing 12 random nucleotides labeled each cDNA molecule. TCRdb re-derived calls from the 5' RACE reads in MiXCR, one entry per CDR3 protein. The table records over a million distinct CDR3 sequences, roughly 64% of them present only once. The V end was cut by 5 bases, the J end by 2 bases, with 9 bases between. Germline loops: CDR1 SEHNR, CDR2 FQNEAQ (reference sequence). This CDR3 has 13 residues. The sequenced material came from blood. This TCR was recovered from a man aged 18 to 35 in good health. The rearrangement joins TRBV7-9 to TRBJ1-1; D unclear. As DNA, the CDR3 is TGTGCCAGCAGCGGAGAGGAAAACACTGAAGCTTTCTTT. This gives the protein CASSGEENTEAFF. The variable domain in full, completed from reference TRBV7-9 and TRBJ1-1, reads DTGVSQNPRHKITKRGQNVTFRCDPISEHNRLYWYRQTLGQGPEFLTYFQNEAQLEKSRLLSDRFSAERPKGSFSTLEIQRTEQGDSAMYLCASSGEENTEAFFGQGTRLTVV.